The 27 T cell receptor beta chains given below trace back to one sample, sequenced in a study of T cell clonality in common variable immunodeficiency. Measured with immunoSEQ multiplex PCR; TCRdb has only the in-frame clones, and not every one. There are about 37,000 clones in the sample, none observed a single time. Material for sequencing was peripheral blood mononuclear cells. Every receptor here comes from a person aged 18-70 years in good health.

This clone has at least ten counts. The missing CDR3 end, 3 residues past where the read stops, is filled in from the germline J gene. The chain employs TRBV5-1 and TRBJ2-4; 7 bases fit TRBD1. The CDR3 length is 16 residues. Looked up from germline, CDR1 is SGHRS and CDR2 is YFSETQ. The CDR3 loop reads CASSLDPPTGLVSQYF. The part of the CDR3 DNA that was read is TGCGCCAGCAGCTTGGACCCACCGACAGGGTTGGTATCT.

This clone appeared many times. The read falls 3 residues short of the CDR3 end, and the missing part is taken from the germline J gene. This sequence joins TRBV19 and TRBJ2-7, with D unclear. The V gene's germline CDR1 is LNHDA and CDR2 SQIVND (reference sequence). Trimming removed 6 bases at V and 3 bases at J, with 12 bases between. The CDR3 spans 13 residues. Partial CDR3 DNA: TGTGCCAGTAGCCGCGACGCAGGCTACGAG. Its translation: CASSRDAGYE. The whole CDR3 region reads CASSRDAGYEQYF. Full variable domain (outside the CDR3, taken from reference TRBV19 and TRBJ2-7): DGGITQSPKYLFRKEGQNVTLSCEQNLNHDAMYWYRQDPGQGLRLIYYSQIVNDFQKGDIAEGYSVSREKKESFPLTVTSAQKNPTAFYLCASSRDAGYEQYFGPGTRLTVT.

In its sample, this clone was seen many times. A junction boundary mismatches the germline segment, possibly from a read error. The CDR3 is cut off 3 residues early in the read; its end comes from the germline J gene. V is TRBV4-2 and J is TRBJ2-5, with TRBD2 identical over 8 bases. The CDR3 sequence is 14 residues long. Germline V gives CDR1 LGHNA, CDR2 YNFKEQ. The covered CDR3 bases are TGCGCCAGCAGCCAAGGGACTAGTCAAGAGACC. Translated: CASSQGTSQET. The whole CDR3 protein reads CASSQGTSQETQYF.

This clone was counted at least ten times. Read coverage stops 3 residues before the CDR3 terminus; the germline J gene supplies the remainder. V usage is TRBV7-3 and J usage is TRBJ2-4; TRBD1 matches 10 bases. CDR1 is SGHTA, CDR2 FQGTGA, per germline. The CDR3 loop spans 16 amino acids. Germline trimming cut 4 bases from V and 7 bases from J; bases unmatched to any gene: 10. The sequenced CDR3 bases are TGTGCCAGCAGCTCCAGCTTGGACAGGGGGAGGAACATT. Residues: CASSSSLDRGRNI. The whole CDR3 sequence reads CASSSSLDRGRNIQYF.

The table lists this clone with many counts. The CDR3 DNA, read in part, is TGCAGTGCTAGAGATCAGGGGCTTAAGGGCACCGGGGAG. Its translation is CSARDQGLKGTGE. The entire CDR3 protein is CSARDQGLKGTGELFF. This chain uses TRBV20-1 with TRBJ2-2; a weak D match, TRBD1 (6 bases). Read data end 3 residues before the CDR3 end; the end is taken from the germline J gene. V lost 0 bases and J 4 bases, leaving 15 bases between the germline ends. Germline V lookup: CDR1 DFQATT, CDR2 SNEGSKA (reference sequence). The CDR3 is 16 residues long.

This clone was seen ten or more times. The read ends 3 residues shy of where the CDR3 ends; the end is completed using the germline J gene. V is TRBV29-1 and J is TRBJ2-3, with D maybe TRBD2 (6 bases). From germline, CDR1 is SQVTM and CDR2 ANQGSEA. The V and J ends lost 5 bases and 1 base respectively, with 16 bases between them. The CDR3 covers 15 residues. The CDR3 DNA, read in part, is TGCAGCGTTCTCCTTTTACGCGGGGGCACAGATACG. The encoded protein is CSVLLLRGGTDT. The CDR3 as a whole reads CSVLLLRGGTDTQYF.

This clone was observed many times. The CDR3 is cut off 3 residues early in the read; its end comes from the germline J gene. The rearrangement joins TRBV30 to TRBJ2-5; 9 positions agree with TRBD2. Germline V lookup: CDR1 GTSNPN, CDR2 SVGIG (reference sequence). J was trimmed by 6 bases and V by 2 bases; bases with no gene match: 13. The CDR3 spans 16 residues. The CDR3: CAWSPLGGRVRKTQYF. Partial CDR3 DNA: TGTGCCTGGAGTCCGTTGGGCGGGAGGGTTCGGAAGACC.

This clone came up many times. The observed sequence ends 3 residues before the CDR3 terminus, with the missing tail filled in from the germline J gene. V and J are TRBV18 and TRBJ2-7; TRBD1 agrees at 7 bases. The CDR3 has 15 amino acids. Germline values: CDR1 KGHSH, CDR2 LQKENI. V shed 5 bases, J shed 1 base, and the junction held 8 bases outside the gene matches. CDR3 region: CASSSDREGSYEQYF. Incomplete CDR3 DNA: TGTGCCAGCTCAAGCGACAGGGAAGGATCCTACGAG.

About this clone: The read comes to an end 3 residues before the CDR3 does, leaving the germline J gene to fill in the end. The chain employs TRBV19 and TRBJ2-7; D not resolved. Germline CDR1 and CDR2: LNHDA and SQIVND (reference sequence). This CDR3 is 13 amino acids long. The ends were cut back, 5 bases at V and 1 base at J, with 9 bases in the middle. The CDR3 sequence: CASSEAESYEQYF. The part of the CDR3 DNA that was read is TGTGCCAGTAGTGAGGCGGAATCCTACGAG.

This clone came up many times. The read falls 3 residues short of the CDR3 end, and the missing part is taken from the germline J gene. V gene TRBV2 combines with J gene TRBJ2-1; 13 bases match TRBD2. This CDR3 region has 15 residues. Per germline, CDR1 SNHLY and CDR2 FYNNEI. With 6 bases clipped from V and 9 bases from J, the junction kept 8 bases outside the gene matches. This CDR3 is CASREWTSGRSEQFF. The covered CDR3 bases are TGTGCCAGCAGGGAATGGACTAGCGGGAGAAGTGAG.

This clone has ten or more counts. With the read ending 3 residues before the CDR3 end, the germline J gene is used to fill in that end. The genes are TRBV12-3 or TRBV12-4 and TRBJ2-7, with 10 bases fitting TRBD1. The CDR3 runs to 13 residues. The ends lost 5 bases at V and 3 bases at J; junction bases unmatched: 1. The CDR3 reads CASSRTGGYEQYF. CDR3 DNA, as far as it was read: TGTGCCAGCAGTCGGACAGGGGGCTACGAG.

This clone was observed at least ten times. The CDR3 here is CASSDSGGSNQPQHF. The sequenced CDR3 bases are TGTGCCAGCAGTGACTCAGGGGGTAGCAATCAGCCC. This chain links TRBV6-4 with TRBJ1-5; TRBD1 is a possible D gene (6 bases). The CDR3 is cut off 3 residues early in the read; its end comes from the germline J gene. Germline V lookup: CDR1 MRHNA, CDR2 SNTAGT. Between the trimmed V and J ends, which lost 0 bases and 0 bases, there was a span of 6 bases. The CDR3 spans 15 residues.

This clone showed up many times. The read ends 3 residues before the CDR3 terminus; that terminus is restored from the germline J gene. The chain couples TRBV6-1 to TRBJ1-2; D unresolved. Germline CDR1 reads MNHNS; CDR2 reads SASEGT. The germline V and J ends were trimmed by 1 base and 5 bases, with 8 bases remaining between them. CDR3 length: 13 residues. This CDR3 is CASSEGPGYGYTF. Incomplete CDR3 DNA: TGTGCCAGCAGTGAAGGGCCGGGGTATGGC.

This clone was seen many times. The read ends 3 residues shy of where the CDR3 ends; the end is completed using the germline J gene. The rearrangement links TRBV19 to TRBJ1-5; 7 bases agree with TRBD1. This CDR3 comprises 13 residues. The ends lost 8 bases at V and 6 bases at J; junction bases unmatched: 7. Germline CDR1 is LNHDA and CDR2 is SQIVND (reference sequence). The CDR3 bases that were read are TGTGCCAGTGGGGACAGCCGTCCTCAGCCC. Its translation is CASGDSRPQP. The full CDR3 sequence reads CASGDSRPQPQHF.

In this sample, this clone turned up many times. The read falls 3 residues short of the CDR3 end, and the missing part is taken from the germline J gene. The chain is built from TRBV6-2 or TRBV6-3 and TRBJ1-1; no clear D. This CDR3 contains 15 residues. In germline, CDR1 is MNHEY, CDR2 SVGEGT. The germline V and J ends were trimmed by 6 bases and 7 bases, with 21 bases remaining between them. CDR3 sequence: CASSRGTARASEAFF. CDR3 DNA, as far as it was read: TGTGCCAGCAGCCGGGGAACTGCTCGGGCTAGTGAA.

At least ten counts were recorded for this clone. The sequenced fragment ends 3 residues before the CDR3 boundary, so the rest is inferred from the germline J gene. The V call is TRBV19, the J call TRBJ2-4; 8 positions agree with TRBD2. Unmatched junction bases numbered 6, after V lost 5 bases and J lost 6 bases. The germline CDR1 and CDR2 sequences are LNHDA and SQIVND (reference sequence). This CDR3 is built from 14 residues. The CDR3 sequence is CASSPRTSTNIQYF. The sequenced CDR3 bases are TGTGCCAGTAGTCCTCGGACTAGCACAAACATT.

This clone counts as medium-sized. The CDR3 extends 3 residues past the end of the read, so its final part is completed from the germline J gene. V gene TRBV20-1 combines with J gene TRBJ2-4, with D possibly being TRBD2 (6 bases). V shed 3 bases and J shed 3 bases, with 9 bases lying between them. Germline V gene lookup returns CDR1 DFQATT and CDR2 SNEGSKA (reference sequence). This CDR3 region has 13 residues. The CDR3 here is CSASPGGKNIQYF. The covered CDR3 bases are TGCAGTGCTAGCCCCGGGGGCAAAAACATT.

This clone was picked up many times. Here the CDR3 reads CAIGLAGAGYNEQFF. Partial CDR3 DNA: TGTGCCATCGGACTAGCGGGAGCAGGGTACAATGAG. This chain joins TRBV10-3 and TRBJ2-1; 13 nucleotides line up with TRBD2. The CDR3 end lies 3 residues beyond the end of the read and is filled in from the germline J gene. This CDR3 has 15 amino acids. The ends lost 8 bases at V and 4 bases at J; junction bases unmatched: 5. The V gene's germline CDR1 is ENHRY and CDR2 SYGVKD.

There are many counts of this clone. The missing CDR3 end, 3 residues past where the read stops, is filled in from the germline J gene. The rearrangement joins TRBV7-2 to TRBJ1-1, with D possibly matching TRBD1 (5 bases). CDR1 and CDR2 from the germline V gene are SGHTA and FQGNSA. This CDR3 contains 15 residues. Trimming took off 2 bases at V and 4 bases at J, with 14 bases between the two ends. CDR3 bases read: TGTGCCAGCAGCTTACGAGGGGAGGGGAGCACTGAA. It yields the protein CASSLRGEGSTE. The entire CDR3 sequence reads CASSLRGEGSTEAFF.

This clone has a count of ten or more. The read stops 3 residues short of the end of the CDR3; the missing end is completed from the germline J gene. The chain joins TRBV6-2 or TRBV6-3 to TRBJ1-5; D not resolved. This CDR3 contains 11 residues. Germline V gene data show CDR1 as MNHEY and CDR2 as SVGEGT. The V and J ends lost 6 bases and 3 bases respectively, with 3 bases between them. CDR3 amino acids: CASSNNQPQHF. Partial CDR3 DNA: TGTGCCAGCAGCAACAATCAGCCC.

This clone was detected ten times or more. Germline is not matched at one junction end, which may reflect a read error. Read coverage stops 3 residues before the CDR3 terminus; the germline J gene supplies the remainder. V usage is TRBV4-2 and J usage is TRBJ2-1, with 8 positions matching TRBD2. The CDR3 loop spans 15 amino acids. Per the germline V gene, CDR1 is LGHNA and CDR2 is YNFKEQ. Incomplete CDR3 DNA: TGCGCCAGCAGCCACCTAGCGGGCGCAGGGCATGAG. Protein product: CASSHLAGAGHE. The whole CDR3 protein is CASSHLAGAGHEQFF.

This clone was detected many times. Read data end 3 residues before the CDR3 end; the end is taken from the germline J gene. The chain uses TRBV5-6 and TRBJ1-5; a possible D gene is TRBD1 (6 bases). The germline V and J ends were trimmed by 0 bases and 3 bases, with 10 bases remaining between them. In germline, CDR1 is SGHDT, CDR2 YYEEEE. CDR3 size: 15 residues. CDR3 bases read: TGTGCCAGCAGCTTGGAAGGACAGTCCAATCAGCCC. This codes for CASSLEGQSNQP. The entire CDR3 reads CASSLEGQSNQPQHF. Together with reference TRBV5-6 and TRBJ1-5, the CDR3 gives the full variable domain: DAGVTQSPTHLIKTRGQQVTLRCSPKSGHDTVSWYQQALGQGPQFIFQYYEEEERQRGNFPDRFSGHQFPNYSSELNVNALLLGDSALYLCASSLEGQSNQPQHFGDGTRLSIL.

This clone was seen many times. With the read ending 3 residues before the CDR3 end, the germline J gene is used to fill in that end. The chain joins TRBV5-1 to TRBJ1-6; 7 nucleotides agree with TRBD1. The germline V gene has CDR1 SGHRS and CDR2 YFSETQ. V dropped 0 bases and J dropped 8; count of bases not matched to a gene: 5. This CDR3 spans 15 amino acids. Partial CDR3 DNA: TGCGCCAGCAGCTTGGAGGACAGGCTATATTCACCC. It translates to CASSLEDRLYSP. In full, the CDR3 is CASSLEDRLYSPLHF.

This clone showed up many times. The observed sequence ends 3 residues before the CDR3 terminus, with the missing tail filled in from the germline J gene. The J gene is TRBJ1-6, the V gene TRBV30, with D possibly being TRBD1 (6 bases). The CDR3 extends over 16 amino acids. Deletions cut 0 bases from V and 0 bases from J, with 9 bases between. Germline CDR1 GTSNPN, CDR2 SVGIG (reference sequence). The DNA read from the CDR3 is TGTGCCTGGAGTGTAGCGGGGGCCTCCTATAATTCACCC. It encodes CAWSVAGASYNSP. The full-length CDR3 reads as CAWSVAGASYNSPLHF.

This clone appeared many times. The read finishes 3 residues shy of the CDR3 end, and the germline J gene is used to complete it. The chain links TRBV5-1 to TRBJ2-7; 9 bases fit TRBD1. V trimming: 4 bases; J trimming: 4 bases; junction bases outside the gene matches: 18. CDR1 and CDR2 from the germline V gene are SGHRS and YFSETQ. The CDR3 sequence is 18 residues long. The CDR3 sequence: CASSHPDPLHRGRYEQYF. The DNA read from the CDR3 is TGCGCCAGCAGCCACCCAGATCCCTTACACAGGGGGCGATACGAG.

This clone was recorded many times. The read finishes 3 residues shy of the CDR3 end, and the germline J gene is used to complete it. V is TRBV20-1 and J is TRBJ2-1, with D perhaps matching TRBD2 (5 bases). V lost 3 bases to trimming and J lost 4 bases, with 13 bases between them. The CDR3 is 14 amino acids. The germline gives CDR1 DFQATT, CDR2 SNEGSKA (reference sequence). The CDR3 loop reads CSASPQRKYNEQFF. The CDR3 bases that were read are TGCAGTGCTAGTCCCCAGCGGAAGTACAATGAG.

This clone was seen repeatedly, ten times or more. A read error may produce the germline difference seen at one junction end. The read terminates 3 residues ahead of where the CDR3 ends, so the germline J gene completes it. The same CDR3 also results from other DNA sequences found in this sample. The rearrangement uses TRBV3-1 (or the pseudogene TRBV3-2) and TRBJ2-1; D is possibly TRBD2 (6 bases). The CDR3 spans 14 residues. In germline, CDR1 is LGHDT, CDR2 YNNKEL (reference sequence). The sequenced CDR3 bases are TGTGCAAGCAGCCAAGTCGGGAGTAGCGATGAG. It is translated as CASSQVGSSDE. The full CDR3 sequence reads CASSQVGSSDEQFF.